One sample yielded the 25 T cell receptor beta chains listed below, sequenced in a study of PD-L1 blockade in urothelial cancer. Assay: immunoSEQ multiplex PCR; the TCRdb copy retains only in-frame clones and omits some. The sample includes around 26,000 clones, 82% of them seen just once. The sample's time point: peripheral blood 6 weeks after treatment start. The specimen comprised PBMCs, sampled around atezolizumab (anti-PD-L1) treatment. All receptors come from an older man with urothelial cancer.

The chain is built from TRBV7-2 and TRBJ2-1, with D possibly matching TRBD1 (6 bases). CDR3 size: 14 residues. Trimming took off 7 bases at V and 2 bases at J, with 12 bases between the two ends. Germline CDR1 SGHTA, CDR2 FQGNSA. In DNA, the CDR3 is TGTGCCAGCACCCGAAGGGGGACCTACAATGAGCAGTTCTTC. Translated: CASTRRGTYNEQFF.

The CDR3, as DNA: TGTGCCAGTAGTACGTCGGGAGTGACAGATACGCAGTATTTT. This sequence encodes CASSTSGVTDTQYF. This rearrangement joins TRBV19 to TRBJ2-3; TRBD2 is a possible D gene (6 bases). Trimming cost V 4 bases and J 3 bases, with 11 bases left between them. CDR3 length: 14 amino acids. Germline V gene data show CDR1 as LNHDA and CDR2 as SQIVND (reference sequence).

Comments on this clone: The junction departs from germline at one end; a sequencing error may be responsible. The chain combines TRBV2 with TRBJ2-5; D gene unclear. The CDR3 extends over 10 amino acids. Germline-derived CDR1 and CDR2 are SNHLY and FYNNEI. Written as DNA, the CDR3 is TGTGCCAGCAGCGAAGAGACCCAGTACTTC. It codes for CASSEETQYF.

The gene calls are TRBV29-1 and TRBJ1-2; no reliable D call. Deletions cut 0 bases from V and 1 base from J, with 6 bases between. The CDR3 runs to 13 residues. The germline V gene has CDR1 SQVTM and CDR2 ANQGSEA. Here the CDR3 reads CSVEDQDNYGYTF. The CDR3 region has the DNA TGCAGCGTTGAAGATCAGGATAACTATGGCTACACCTTC.

The chain couples TRBV7-2 to TRBJ1-2; D remains ambiguous. Trimming shortened V by 2 bases and J by 2 bases, and 15 bases separated the two germline ends. Germline CDR1 SGHTA, CDR2 FQGNSA. This CDR3 is built from 16 residues. The CDR3 region has the DNA TGTGCCAGCAGCTTATTTCCTCTCGGGGTGAACTATGGCTACACCTTC. Protein product: CASSLFPLGVNYGYTF.

The V call is TRBV7-9, the J call TRBJ1-1; D remains ambiguous. The V gene's germline CDR1 is SEHNR and CDR2 FQNEAQ (reference sequence). This CDR3 comprises 15 residues. Trimming pared 3 bases from V and 0 bases from J, leaving 11 bases between. CDR3 nucleotide sequence: TGTGCCAGCAGCTTTACTGGGCAGATGAACACTGAAGCTTTCTTT. Protein product: CASSFTGQMNTEAFF.

The J gene is TRBJ2-1, the V gene TRBV7-2; D remains ambiguous. Looked up from germline, CDR1 is SGHTA and CDR2 is FQGNSA. Trimming cost V 0 bases and J 1 base, with 7 bases left between them. This CDR3 has 15 residues. The CDR3 here is CASSLAVTSYNEQFF. CDR3 DNA: TGTGCCAGCAGCTTAGCGGTAACATCCTACAATGAGCAGTTCTTC.

The DNA of the CDR3 is TGTGCCAGCAGCTTGGACAGGGGGGAAGGCGCTTTCTTT. It codes for CASSLDRGEGAFF. This chain joins TRBV11-3 and TRBJ1-1; 10 bases match TRBD1. Germline CDR1 is SGHNT and CDR2 is YENEEA. This CDR3 region has 13 residues. J was trimmed by 11 bases and V by 3 bases; bases with no gene match: 6.

This clone has only a few counts. The gene calls are TRBV7-2 and TRBJ1-1, with 7 bases lining up with TRBD1. V lost 3 bases, J lost 7 bases, and 5 bases stayed unmatched. The CDR3 consists of 13 residues. Germline CDR1 and CDR2: SGHTA and FQGNSA. CDR3 sequence (DNA): TGTGCCAGCAGCTTTACAGGGGCAATTGAAGCTTTCTTT. This translates into CASSFTGAIEAFF.

The chain employs TRBV19 and TRBJ1-1; D is ambiguous. The CDR3 is 16 amino acids. Germline CDR1 reads LNHDA; CDR2 reads SQIVND (reference sequence). Trimming took off 3 bases at V and 0 bases at J, with 14 bases between the two ends. The CDR3 DNA follows: TGTGCCAGTAGTATTGGTCGAGGAACGTTGAACACTGAAGCTTTCTTT. This encodes CASSIGRGTLNTEAFF.

The V and J genes are TRBV5-1 and TRBJ2-7; 12 nucleotides match TRBD2. The germline V gene has CDR1 SGHRS and CDR2 YFSETQ. The CDR3 totals 18 residues. V was clipped by 4 bases and J by 4 bases; unmatched bases: 15. This CDR3 is CASSDGLAGSLNLYEQYF. The CDR3 region has the DNA TGCGCCAGCAGCGACGGACTAGCGGGATCCTTAAACTTATACGAGCAGTACTTC. Variable domain in full (rest from reference TRBV5-1 and TRBJ2-7): KAGVTQTPRYLIKTRGQQVTLSCSPISGHRSVSWYQQTPGQGLQFLFEYFSETQRNKGNFPGRFSGRQFSNSRSEMNVSTLELGDSALYLCASSDGLAGSLNLYEQYFGPGTRLTVT.

This sequence joins TRBV9 and TRBJ2-7, with 7 nucleotides matching TRBD1. With 0 bases clipped from V and 4 bases from J, the junction kept 7 bases outside the gene matches. The CDR3 totals 15 residues. CDR1 is SGDLS, CDR2 YYNGEE, per germline. CDR3 in amino acids: CASSVVGTVGYEQYF. The DNA of the CDR3 is TGTGCCAGCAGCGTAGTTGGGACAGTGGGGTACGAGCAGTACTTC.

The rearrangement joins TRBV7-8 to TRBJ2-3, with D tentatively TRBD1 (5 bases). With 5 bases removed from V and 9 bases from J, the gap between germline ends came to 18 bases. Per the germline V gene, CDR1 is SGHVS and CDR2 is FQNEAQ. The CDR3 is made up of 14 amino acids. CDR3 bases: TGTGCCAGCAGCCTCTTTCAGGGTGATGGGACGCAGTATTTT. Protein product: CASSLFQGDGTQYF.

The CDR3 region is CASSQEETVHSTDTQYF. The CDR3 nucleotides are TGTGCCAGCAGCCAAGAGGAGACCGTACATAGCACAGATACGCAGTATTTT. J is TRBJ2-3 and V is TRBV14; D is ambiguous. The length of the CDR3 is 17 residues. Looked up from germline, CDR1 is SGHDN and CDR2 is FVKESK. V was clipped by 0 bases and J by 0 bases, with 13 bases between them.

The chain has TRBV18 and TRBJ1-6, with a possible D match to TRBD1 (5 bases). Trimming stripped 3 bases from V and 7 bases from J, with 13 bases between. CDR1 is KGHSH, CDR2 LQKENI, per germline. This CDR3 comprises 15 residues. CDR3 loop: CASSPGRDSNSPLHF. CDR3 DNA: TGTGCCAGCTCACCGGGGCGGGATTCGAATTCACCCCTCCACTTT.

This clone was detected a few times. The chain carries TRBV6-5 and TRBJ2-6, with 8 bases that match TRBD1. CDR3 length: 15 amino acids. Germline V gene data show CDR1 as MNHEY and CDR2 as SVGAGI. V was pared by 10 bases and J by 0 bases, with 5 bases of the junction left unmatched. CDR3 nucleotide sequence: TGTGCCACGAGACAGGGGCCCTCTGGGGCCAACGTCCTGACTTTC. Its protein is CATRQGPSGANVLTF.

This chain connects TRBV4-1 to TRBJ1-1; the D gene is possibly TRBD1 (5 bases). This CDR3 has 14 residues. The V end lost 3 bases, the J end lost 1 base, and 9 bases lay between the germline ends. Germline V gene data show CDR1 as MGHRA and CDR2 as YSYEKL. CDR3 DNA sequence: TGCGCCAGCAGCCATCTTACAGGGAACACTGAAGCTTTCTTT. It translates to CASSHLTGNTEAFF.

This clone has only one observation. The V gene is TRBV18, the J gene TRBJ1-1; tentative D call: TRBD1 (6 bases). The CDR3 consists of 14 residues. Trimming took off 1 base at V and 4 bases at J, with 10 bases between the two ends. Germline V gives CDR1 KGHSH, CDR2 LQKENI. In nucleotides, the CDR3 is TGTGCCAGCTCACCACGCCAGGGGACCACTGAAGCTTTCTTT. Amino acids: CASSPRQGTTEAFF.

The chain couples TRBV25-1 to TRBJ2-5, with a possible D match to TRBD1 (7 bases). This CDR3 contains 14 residues. Germline-derived CDR1 and CDR2 are MGHDK and SYGVNS. V shed 2 bases and J shed 3 bases, with 10 bases lying between them. The CDR3 spells CASSEDREEETQYF. CDR3 nucleotides: TGTGCCAGCAGTGAAGACAGGGAGGAAGAGACCCAGTACTTC.

The V gene is TRBV2, the J gene TRBJ2-7; D is unclear. The CDR3 covers 12 residues. The V end lost 3 bases, the J end lost 3 bases, and 6 bases lay between the germline ends. Germline loops: CDR1 SNHLY, CDR2 FYNNEI. Written as DNA, the CDR3 is TGTGCCAGCAGTGACAGTTTCTACGAGCAGTACTTC. Amino acids: CASSDSFYEQYF.

The CDR3 reads CASSLLIGRAAANTGELFF. The CDR3 DNA is TGTGCCAGCAGCTTGTTAATAGGGAGAGCAGCAGCGAACACCGGGGAGCTGTTTTTT. The genes are TRBV5-6 and TRBJ2-2; a possible D gene is TRBD2 (5 bases). The CDR3 is made up of 19 amino acids. CDR1 is SGHDT, CDR2 YYEEEE, per germline. Trimming pared 1 base from V and 0 bases from J, leaving 19 bases between.

In DNA form, the CDR3 reads TGTGCCAGCAGCTTATCGCAGGGGAGTGGCTACACCTTC. Its translation: CASSLSQGSGYTF. This chain connects TRBV7-9 to TRBJ1-2; a weak D match, TRBD1 (6 bases). Trimming stripped 2 bases from V and 7 bases from J, with 11 bases between. This CDR3 comprises 13 residues. CDR1 and CDR2 (germline): SEHNR, FQNEAQ (reference sequence).

This sequence joins TRBV28 and TRBJ2-5; 8 bases line up with TRBD1. This CDR3 region has 16 residues. The germline CDR1 and CDR2 sequences are MDHEN and SYDVKM. Germline trimming cut 7 bases from V and 5 bases from J; bases unmatched to any gene: 15. The CDR3 loop is CASNESPQGAGETQYF. CDR3 DNA sequence: TGTGCCAGCAACGAATCCCCGCAGGGGGCGGGTGAGACCCAGTACTTC.

The J gene is TRBJ2-7, the V gene TRBV28, with TRBD2 identical over 11 bases. This CDR3 is 14 amino acids long. In germline, CDR1 is MDHEN, CDR2 SYDVKM. The J segment lost 4 bases and the V segment lost 2 bases, leaving 1 base of the junction unmatched. The CDR3 nucleotides are TGTGCCAGCAGTTTAGGGACTAGCGGATACGAGCAGTACTTC. Encoded protein: CASSLGTSGYEQYF.

This clone was observed once. This rearrangement joins TRBV6-1 to TRBJ2-3, with 7 bases lining up with TRBD2. Germline V CDR1 and CDR2: MNHNS, SASEGT. With V trimmed by 8 bases and J by 0 bases, 5 bases remained unmatched. This CDR3 spans 14 amino acids. The CDR3 loop is CASALAESTDTQYF. DNA for the CDR3: TGTGCCAGCGCTCTAGCGGAGAGCACAGATACGCAGTATTTT.